This TCR beta chain was sequenced for a study of control samples from healthy donors and cancer patients. Here immunoSEQ multiplex PCR was the method, and the copy in TCRdb shows in-frame clones only, minus some. Counted here are about 100,000 clones, 87% occurring once; the ten biggest clones make up 15% to 20%. CDR1 and CDR2 (germline): SGHTA, FQGNSA. This CDR3 is built from 14 residues. V was clipped by 7 bases and J by 2 bases, with 13 bases between them. The chain carries TRBV7-2 and TRBJ2-3, with D perhaps given as TRBD1 or TRBD2 (5 bases each). The TCR was taken from a woman between 50 and 59 years old in good health. The sample comprised blood. CDR3 sequence reads: CASTEGPTTDTQYF. The CDR3 DNA reads as TGTGCCAGCACCGAGGGACCCACCACAGATACGCAGTATTTT.